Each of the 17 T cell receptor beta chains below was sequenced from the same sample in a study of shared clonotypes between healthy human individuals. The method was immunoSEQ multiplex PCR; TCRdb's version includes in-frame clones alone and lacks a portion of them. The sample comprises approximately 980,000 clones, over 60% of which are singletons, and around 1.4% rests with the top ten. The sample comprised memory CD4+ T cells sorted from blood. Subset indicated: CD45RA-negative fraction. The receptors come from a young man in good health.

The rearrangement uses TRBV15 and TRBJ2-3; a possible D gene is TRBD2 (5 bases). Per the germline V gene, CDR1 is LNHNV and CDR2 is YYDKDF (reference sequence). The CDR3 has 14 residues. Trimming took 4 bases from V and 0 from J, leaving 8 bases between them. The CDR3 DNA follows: TGTGCCACCAGCACCGGGATAAGCACAGATACGCAGTATTTT. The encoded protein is CATSTGISTDTQYF.

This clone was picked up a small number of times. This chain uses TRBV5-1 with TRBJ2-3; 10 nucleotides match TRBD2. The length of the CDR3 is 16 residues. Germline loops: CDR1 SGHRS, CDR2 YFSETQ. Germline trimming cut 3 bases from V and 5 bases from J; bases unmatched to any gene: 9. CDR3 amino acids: CASSSSGGGGKDTQYF. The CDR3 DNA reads TGCGCCAGCAGCTCTAGCGGGGGCGGCGGTAAAGATACGCAGTATTTT.

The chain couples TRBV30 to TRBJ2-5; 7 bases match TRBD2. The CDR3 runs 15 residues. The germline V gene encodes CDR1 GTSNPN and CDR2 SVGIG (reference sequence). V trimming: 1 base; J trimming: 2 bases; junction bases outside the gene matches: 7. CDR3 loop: CAWSALTSRQETQYF. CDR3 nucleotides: TGTGCCTGGAGTGCCTTGACTAGCAGACAAGAGACCCAGTACTTC.

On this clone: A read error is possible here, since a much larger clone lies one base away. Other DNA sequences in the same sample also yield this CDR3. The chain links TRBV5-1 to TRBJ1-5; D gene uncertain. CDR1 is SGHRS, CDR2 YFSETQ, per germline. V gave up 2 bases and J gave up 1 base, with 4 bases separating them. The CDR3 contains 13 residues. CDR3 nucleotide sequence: TGCGCCAGCAGCTTTGACAGCAATCAGCCCCAGCATTTT. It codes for CASSFDSNQPQHF.

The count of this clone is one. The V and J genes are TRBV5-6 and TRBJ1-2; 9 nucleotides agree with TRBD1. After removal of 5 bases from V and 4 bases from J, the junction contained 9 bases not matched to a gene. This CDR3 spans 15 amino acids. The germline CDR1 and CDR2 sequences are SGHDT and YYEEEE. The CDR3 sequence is CASSWGQGTGYGYTF. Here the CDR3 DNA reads TGTGCCAGCAGTTGGGGACAGGGAACGGGCTATGGCTACACCTTC.

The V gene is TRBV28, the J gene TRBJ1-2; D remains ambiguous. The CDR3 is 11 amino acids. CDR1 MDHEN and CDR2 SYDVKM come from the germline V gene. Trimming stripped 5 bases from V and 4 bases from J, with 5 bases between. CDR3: CASSPGYGYTF. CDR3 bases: TGTGCCAGCAGTCCCGGCTATGGCTACACCTTC.

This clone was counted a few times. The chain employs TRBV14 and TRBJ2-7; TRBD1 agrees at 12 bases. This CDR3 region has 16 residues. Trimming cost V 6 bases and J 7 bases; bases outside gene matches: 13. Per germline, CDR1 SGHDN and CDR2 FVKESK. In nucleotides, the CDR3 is TGTGCCAGCAGTTCAACCACCCGGGACAGGGGGCAGGAGCAGTACTTC. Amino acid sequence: CASSSTTRDRGQEQYF.

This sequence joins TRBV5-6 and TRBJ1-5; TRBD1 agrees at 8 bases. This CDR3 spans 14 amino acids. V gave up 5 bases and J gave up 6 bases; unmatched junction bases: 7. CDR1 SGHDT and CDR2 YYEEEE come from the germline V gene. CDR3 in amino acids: CASSLDRGAQPQHF. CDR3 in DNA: TGTGCCAGCAGTCTTGACAGGGGCGCTCAGCCCCAGCATTTT.

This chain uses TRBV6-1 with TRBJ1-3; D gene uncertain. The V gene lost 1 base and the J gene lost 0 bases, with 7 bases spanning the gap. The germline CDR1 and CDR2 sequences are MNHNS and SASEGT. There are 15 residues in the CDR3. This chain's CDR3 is CASSEGFYSGNTIYF. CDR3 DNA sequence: TGTGCCAGCAGTGAAGGATTCTACTCTGGAAACACCATATATTTT.

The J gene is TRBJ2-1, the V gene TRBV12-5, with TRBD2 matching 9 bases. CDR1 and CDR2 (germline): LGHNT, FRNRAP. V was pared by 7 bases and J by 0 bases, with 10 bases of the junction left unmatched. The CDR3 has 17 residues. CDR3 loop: CASALGISGSSYNEQFF. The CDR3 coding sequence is TGTGCTAGTGCTTTAGGGATTAGCGGGAGCTCCTACAATGAGCAGTTCTTC.

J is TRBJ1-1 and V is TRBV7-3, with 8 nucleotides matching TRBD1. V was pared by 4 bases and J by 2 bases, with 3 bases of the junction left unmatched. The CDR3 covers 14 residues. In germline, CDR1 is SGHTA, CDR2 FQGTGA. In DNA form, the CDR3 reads TGTGCCAGCAGCTCCGGGACAGGTAACACTGAAGCTTTCTTT. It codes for CASSSGTGNTEAFF.

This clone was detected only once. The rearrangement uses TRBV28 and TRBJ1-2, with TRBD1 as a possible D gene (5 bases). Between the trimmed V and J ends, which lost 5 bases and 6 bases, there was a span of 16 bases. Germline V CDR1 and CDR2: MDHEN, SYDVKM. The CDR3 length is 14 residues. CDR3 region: CASSQPGAVDGYTF. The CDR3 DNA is TGTGCCAGCAGTCAGCCCGGGGCGGTGGATGGCTACACCTTC.

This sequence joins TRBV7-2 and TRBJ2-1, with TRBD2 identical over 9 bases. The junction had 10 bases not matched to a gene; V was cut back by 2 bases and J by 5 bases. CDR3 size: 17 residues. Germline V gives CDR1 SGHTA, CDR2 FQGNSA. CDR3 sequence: CASSLRPSGIGDNEQFF. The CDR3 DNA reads TGTGCCAGCAGCTTAAGGCCTAGCGGGATAGGAGACAATGAGCAGTTCTTC.

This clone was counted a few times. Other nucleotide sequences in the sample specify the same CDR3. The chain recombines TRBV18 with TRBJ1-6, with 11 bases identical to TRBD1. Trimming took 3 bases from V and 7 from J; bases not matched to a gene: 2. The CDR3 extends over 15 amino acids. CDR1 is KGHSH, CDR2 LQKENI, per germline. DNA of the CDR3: TGTGCCAGCTCACCTGGGACAGGGGGGAATTCACCCCTCCACTTT. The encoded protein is CASSPGTGGNSPLHF.

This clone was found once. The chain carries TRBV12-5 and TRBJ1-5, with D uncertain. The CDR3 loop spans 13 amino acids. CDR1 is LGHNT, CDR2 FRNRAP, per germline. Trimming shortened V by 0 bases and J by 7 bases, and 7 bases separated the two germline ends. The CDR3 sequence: CASGLVGWQPQHF. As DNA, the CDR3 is TGTGCTAGTGGTTTGGTAGGGTGGCAGCCCCAGCATTTT.

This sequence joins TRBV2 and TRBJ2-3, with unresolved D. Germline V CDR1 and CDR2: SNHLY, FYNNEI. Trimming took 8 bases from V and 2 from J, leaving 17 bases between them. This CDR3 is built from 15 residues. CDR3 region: CASSSTQLPTDTQYF. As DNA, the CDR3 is TGTGCCAGCTCATCGACCCAACTCCCCACAGATACGCAGTATTTT.

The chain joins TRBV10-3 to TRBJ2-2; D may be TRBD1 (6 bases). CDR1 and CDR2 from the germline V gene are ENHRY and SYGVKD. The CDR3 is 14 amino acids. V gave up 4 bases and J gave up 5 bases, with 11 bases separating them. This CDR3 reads CAISASTGTGELFF. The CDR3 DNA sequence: TGTGCCATCAGTGCATCCACAGGGACCGGGGAGCTGTTTTTT.